This entry features one T cell receptor beta chain sequence. Its antigen is currently unknown. The entry originates in a study of T cells expressing NK-cell markers. Points from the study as a whole: The contribution of dominant NKG2C+ clonotypes to CD8+ T cells in about 6 donors was about 1.0-7.0%. Whether the expanded NKG2C+ T cell clones recognized HCMV remained unclear.

TCRdb reprocessed the 5' RACE reads and stores each CDR3 protein as one record, lacking DNA. Its table records 120,000 to 150,000 distinct CDR3 sequences. The CDR3 spans 15 residues. Germline V lookup: CDR1 SGHKS, CDR2 YYEKEE (reference sequence). The TCR was taken from a man in his late teens or twenties in good health. The sample was blood T cells: a sorted CD56 or NKG2C T cell subset, CD4+ or CD8+ T cells, or bulk PBMC T cells (not recorded which). The chain couples TRBV5-5 to TRBJ2-1; TCRdb reports TRBD2, a call that lacks DNA to check it against. The CDR3 sequence: CASSGDSNPYNEQFF.